The 10 T cell receptor beta chains reported below all come from one sample, sequenced in a study of metastatic and nonmetastatic thyroid tumors (dated by TCRdb to between 2020 and 2021). Before undergoing thyroid surgery, none of the patients had been given any kind of treatment. The library was built by means of PCR. Sequencing instrument: Illumina HiSeq 4000. The raw public data were reprocessed by TCRdb itself: fastp quality trimming at Q25, MiXCR clonotype calling, in-frame beta chains only. Here the sample has just under 4,000 clones; 34% occur a single time. Of the sample, 25% to 35% is held by the ten largest clones. What was sequenced was adjacent normal tissue. The receptors were gathered from a female donor with papillary thyroid cancer or a benign thyroid nodule (not recorded which). Some clones in this sample may be carry-over from other donors' samples.

This clone was found many times. This chain uses TRBV5-4 with TRBJ2-1; 10 nucleotides align to TRBD2. This CDR3 is built from 17 residues. Germline CDR1 and CDR2: SGHNT and YYREEE (reference sequence). The V gene end was trimmed by 3 bases and the J gene end by 3 bases; junction bases not matched to a gene: 9. CDR3 nucleotide sequence: TGTGCCAGCAGCTCACCTCTCGGACTAGCGGACTACAATGAGCAGTTCTTC. It yields the protein CASSSPLGLADYNEQFF.

This chain links TRBV29-1 with TRBJ2-7; weak D call: TRBD1 (6 bases). Trimming removed 5 bases from V and 0 bases from J, with 8 bases in between. CDR3 size: 12 residues. From germline, CDR1 is SQVTM and CDR2 ANQGSEA. CDR3 sequence: CSVRQDSYEQYF. The CDR3 DNA is TGCAGCGTTCGACAGGACTCCTACGAGCAGTACTTC.

The CDR3 DNA reads as TGTGCCAGCAGCCCTGTGGGACTAGCGGGAGGCCCCGATACGCAGTATTTT. This sequence encodes CASSPVGLAGGPDTQYF. The J gene is TRBJ2-3, the V gene TRBV4-2; TRBD2 matches at 15 bases. With 4 bases clipped from V and 6 bases from J, the junction kept 8 bases outside the gene matches. This CDR3 contains 17 residues. Germline CDR1 LGHNA, CDR2 YNFKEQ.

Details on this clone: A junction boundary mismatches the germline segment, possibly from a read error. This chain uses TRBV20-1 with TRBJ2-7; no reliable D call. CDR1 is DFQATT, CDR2 SNEGSKA, per germline (reference sequence). The CDR3 has 13 residues. CDR3 protein: CSARGIGAYDQYF. The DNA of the CDR3 is TGCAGTGCTAGGGGGATAGGTGCCTACGATCAGTACTTC.

This clone was seen a few times. The chain has TRBV12-3 or TRBV12-4 and TRBJ2-7, with TRBD1 identical over 10 bases. Losses at the gene ends were 6 bases for V and 9 bases for J; bases not matched to a gene: 11. The CDR3 length is 14 residues. Written as DNA, the CDR3 is TGTGCCAGCAGCAGGGACAGGGGACGGGACGGGCAGTACTTC. It specifies CASSRDRGRDGQYF.

This clone is judged medium-sized. The chain carries TRBV2 and TRBJ1-5; 9 bases agree with TRBD1. V lost 5 bases, J lost 6 bases, and 17 bases stayed unmatched. The CDR3 has 18 residues. CDR1 and CDR2 (germline): SNHLY, FYNNEI. CDR3 sequence: CASSTILGQGKISQPQHF. The CDR3, as DNA: TGTGCCAGCAGTACCATCCTGGGACAGGGAAAAATTAGTCAGCCCCAGCATTTT.

The J gene is TRBJ2-2, the V gene TRBV5-1; TRBD2 might be the D (7 bases). Germline V gives CDR1 SGHRS, CDR2 YFSETQ. This CDR3 is built from 16 residues. Trimming took 4 bases from V and 5 from J, leaving 18 bases between them. CDR3 sequence reads: CASSKDRGAWTGELFF. Written as DNA, the CDR3 is TGCGCCAGCAGCAAGGACCGGGGGGCGTGGACCGGGGAGCTGTTTTTT. Filled out from reference TRBV5-1 and TRBJ2-2, the complete variable domain reads KAGVTQTPRYLIKTRGQQVTLSCSPISGHRSVSWYQQTPGQGLQFLFEYFSETQRNKGNFPGRFSGRQFSNSRSEMNVSTLELGDSALYLCASSKDRGAWTGELFFGEGSRLTVL.

Here the CDR3 reads CASSLLRPEQFF. Written as DNA, the CDR3 is TGTGCCAGCAGCTTACTGAGGCCTGAGCAGTTCTTC. This sequence joins TRBV11-3 and TRBJ2-1; D is unclear. The CDR3 loop spans 12 amino acids. Germline V CDR1 and CDR2: SGHNT, YENEEA. V was shortened by 2 bases and J by 9 bases, with 8 bases between the two germline ends.

V usage is TRBV20-1 and J usage is TRBJ1-2; 8 positions agree with TRBD1. The CDR3 is 14 amino acids. Trimming at V came to 5 bases and at J to 5 bases, leaving 10 bases not matched to a gene. Germline values: CDR1 DFQATT, CDR2 SNEGSKA (reference sequence). The CDR3 coding sequence is TGCAGTGCTCCAAGGACAGGGTTCGATTATGGCTACACCTTC. Encoded protein: CSAPRTGFDYGYTF.

Note on this clone: Other DNA sequences from this sample encode an identical CDR3 as well. The chain has TRBV9 and TRBJ2-2; the D is unclear. CDR3 length equals 15 residues. The V end lost 2 bases, the J end lost 5 bases, and 13 bases lay between the germline ends. CDR1 SGDLS and CDR2 YYNGEE come from the germline V gene. The CDR3 region has the DNA TGTGCCAGCAGCGTGCAGGCAGTGGAGACCGGGGAGCTGTTTTTT. Translation gives CASSVQAVETGELFF.